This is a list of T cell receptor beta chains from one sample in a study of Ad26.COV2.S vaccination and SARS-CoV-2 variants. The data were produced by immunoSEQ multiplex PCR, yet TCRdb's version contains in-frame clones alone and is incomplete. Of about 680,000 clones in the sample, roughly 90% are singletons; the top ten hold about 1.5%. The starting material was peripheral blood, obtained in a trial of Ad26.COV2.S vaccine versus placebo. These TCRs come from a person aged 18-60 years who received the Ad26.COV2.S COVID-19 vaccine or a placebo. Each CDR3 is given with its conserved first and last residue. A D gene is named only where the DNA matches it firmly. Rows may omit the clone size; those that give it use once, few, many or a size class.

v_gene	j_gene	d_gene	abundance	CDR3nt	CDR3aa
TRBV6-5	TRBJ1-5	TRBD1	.	TGTGCCAGCAACACAGGGGCGTTCGATCAGCCCCAGCATTTT	CASNTGAFDQPQHF
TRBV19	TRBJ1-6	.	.	TGTGCCAGTAGTCTCGTCCGGGGGGATTCACCCCTCCACTTT	CASSLVRGDSPLHF
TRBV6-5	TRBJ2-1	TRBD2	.	TGTGCCGCGAACATCTTCGCTAGCGGGAACAATGAGCAGTTCTTC	CAANIFASGNNEQFF
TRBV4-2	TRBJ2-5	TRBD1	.	TGTGCCAGCAGCCAAGTGGGGACAGGGGGAGGCGAGACCCAGTACTTC	CASSQVGTGGGETQYF
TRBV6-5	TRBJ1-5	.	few	TGTGCCAGCAGTCTGTCAGGGGGCAATCAGCCCCAGCATTTT	CASSLSGGNQPQHF
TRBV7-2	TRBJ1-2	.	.	TGTGCCAGCAGCAAAGACAGTTCCTATGGCTACACCTTC	CASSKDSSYGYTF
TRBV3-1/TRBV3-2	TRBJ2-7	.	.	TGTGCCAGCGACGGCGGCTACGAGCAGTACTTC	CASDGGYEQYF
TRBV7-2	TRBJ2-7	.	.	TGTGCCAGCAGCTTACACCAGGGTTTCTACGAGCAGTACTTC	CASSLHQGFYEQYF
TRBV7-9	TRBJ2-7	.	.	TGTGCCAGCAGCGATAGGGCTTCGCCCTACGAGCAGTACTTC	CASSDRASPYEQYF
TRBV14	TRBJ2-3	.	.	TGTGCCAGCAGCCAAAACACAGATACGCAGTATTTT	CASSQNTDTQYF
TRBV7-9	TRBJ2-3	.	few	TGTGCCAGCAGCTTAGTCTCAAGATTTGCAGATACGCAGTATTTT	CASSLVSRFADTQYF
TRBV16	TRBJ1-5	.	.	TGTGCCAGCAGACTGTTGATGCCCCAGCATTTT	CASRLLMPQHF
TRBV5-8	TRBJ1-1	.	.	TGTGCCCCCATGAGGAGAGAGAACACTGAAGCTTTCTTT	CAPMRRENTEAFF
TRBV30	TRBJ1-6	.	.	TGTGCCTCGGCGGCGAGCTCCTATAATTCACCCCTCCACTTT	CASAASSYNSPLHF
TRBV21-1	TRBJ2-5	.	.	TGTGCCAGCAGCAACAGGACGGGCCAAGAGACCCAGTACTTC	CASSNRTGQETQYF
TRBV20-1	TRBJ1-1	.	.	TGCAGTAGGGACACCCACACTGAAGCTTTCTTT	CSRDTHTEAFF
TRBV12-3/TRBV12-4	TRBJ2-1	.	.	TGTGCCAGCAGTTTTAGACTCCCGGGTGAGCAGTTCTTC	CASSFRLPGEQFF
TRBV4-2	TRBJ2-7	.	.	TGTGCCAGCAGCCAGGGGATGACAGCGACCTACGAGCAGTACTTC	CASSQGMTATYEQYF
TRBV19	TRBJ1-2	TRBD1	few	TGTGCCGGAAGAGCTAGGACAGGGGGCTACACCTTC	CAGRARTGGYTF
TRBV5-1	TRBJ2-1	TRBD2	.	TGCGCCAGCAGCTTAGTGGGACTAGCGGGAGTTGGCAATGAGCAGTTCTTC	CASSLVGLAGVGNEQFF
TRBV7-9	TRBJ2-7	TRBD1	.	TGTGCCAGCAGTTCCTCCGGGACAGGGATGCAGTACTTC	CASSSSGTGMQYF
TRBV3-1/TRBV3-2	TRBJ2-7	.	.	TGTGCCAGCAGCCAAGGGGGAGAGCAGTACTTC	CASSQGGEQYF
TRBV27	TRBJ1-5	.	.	TGTGCCAGCAGTTTATCTGGGGAGCAGCCCCAGCATTTT	CASSLSGEQPQHF
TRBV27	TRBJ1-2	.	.	TGTGCCAGCAGTCCAACCCCGGGGGGCTATGGCTACACCTTC	CASSPTPGGYGYTF
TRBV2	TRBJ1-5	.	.	TGTGCCAGCAGTCCAGACACAAATCAGCCCCAGCATTTT	CASSPDTNQPQHF
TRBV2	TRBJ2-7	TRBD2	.	TGTGCCAGCAGTGAGGGAGTAGCGGGGGCCTACGAGCAGTACTTC	CASSEGVAGAYEQYF
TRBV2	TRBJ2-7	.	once	TGTGCCAGCAGACAAACCCCAGGGACCAACGAGCAGTACTTC	CASRQTPGTNEQYF
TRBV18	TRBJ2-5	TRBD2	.	TGTGCCAGCTCACCCCGGACGGGGGGCCAAGAGACCCAGTACTTC	CASSPRTGGQETQYF
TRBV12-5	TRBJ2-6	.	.	TGTGCTAGTGCCCCCTCTGGGGCCAACGTCCTGACTTTC	CASAPSGANVLTF
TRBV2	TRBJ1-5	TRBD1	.	TGTGCCAGCAGGACAGGGTTGAATCAGCCCCAGCATTTT	CASRTGLNQPQHF
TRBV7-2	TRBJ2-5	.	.	TGTGCCAGCAGCTCGGAAGAGACCCAGTACTTC	CASSSEETQYF
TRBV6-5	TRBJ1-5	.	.	TGTGCCAGCAGTCTGGACACTCGTCAGCCCCAGCATTTT	CASSLDTRQPQHF
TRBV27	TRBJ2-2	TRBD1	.	TGTGCCAGCAGTCGATGGACAGGGGGCGGCACCGGGGAGCTGTTTTTT	CASSRWTGGGTGELFF
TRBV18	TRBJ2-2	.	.	TGTGCCAGCTCCAGATCCGGGACCCCAGCCACCGGGGAGCTGTTTTTT	CASSRSGTPATGELFF
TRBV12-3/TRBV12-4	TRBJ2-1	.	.	TGTGCCAGCAGTCCGAAACAGGGGGGGGAGTTCTTC	CASSPKQGGEFF
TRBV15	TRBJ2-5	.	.	TGTGCCACCAGCAGAGATAGGCCCCAAGAGACCCAGTACTTC	CATSRDRPQETQYF
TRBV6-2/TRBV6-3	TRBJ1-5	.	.	TGTGCCAGCAGTTGGGGGGGACGGGGTAGCAATCAGCCCCAGCATTTT	CASSWGGRGSNQPQHF
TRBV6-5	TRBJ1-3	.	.	TGTGCCAGCAGTTATCAAGGTCCCGGAAACACCATATATTTT	CASSYQGPGNTIYF
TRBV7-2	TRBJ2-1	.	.	TGTGCCAGCAGGTTGTCGGAGGGTACCTACAATGAGCAGTTCTTC	CASRLSEGTYNEQFF
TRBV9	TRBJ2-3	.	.	TGTGCCAGCAGTCTCTTTGGGGGATTAACAGATACGCAGTATTTT	CASSLFGGLTDTQYF
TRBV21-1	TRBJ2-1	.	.	TGTGCCAGCAGCAAAGCACCCGCTAGCGGAAGCCCCGATGAGCAGTTCTTC	CASSKAPASGSPDEQFF
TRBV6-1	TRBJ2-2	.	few	TGTGCCAGCAGTGAAATATCCACCGCCACCGGGGAGCTGTTTTTT	CASSEISTATGELFF
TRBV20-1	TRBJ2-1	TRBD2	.	TGCAGTGCTAGTCTACCCCAAGGGCGGGAGACGATAGATGAGCAGTTCTTC	CSASLPQGRETIDEQFF
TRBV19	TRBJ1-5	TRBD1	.	TGTGCCAGTAGTATAGAGGACAGGGCGTATCAGCCCCAGCATTTT	CASSIEDRAYQPQHF
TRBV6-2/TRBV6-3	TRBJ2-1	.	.	TGTGCCAGCAGTTACTCGCCGGCGTACAATGAGCAGTTCTTC	CASSYSPAYNEQFF
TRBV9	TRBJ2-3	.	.	TGTGCCAGCAGCGTAGCTTCTAGCGCCCGTGAGCAGTATTTT	CASSVASSAREQYF
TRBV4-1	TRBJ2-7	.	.	TGCGCCAGCAGCCAAGTCGTACAGGGAGTCTACGAGCAGTACTTC	CASSQVVQGVYEQYF
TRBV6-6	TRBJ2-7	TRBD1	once	TGTGCCAGCAGGATCGGGACAGCAAATTACTACGAGCAGTACTTC	CASRIGTANYYEQYF
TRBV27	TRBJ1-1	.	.	TGTGCCAGCAGTTCTACAAGGAACACTGAAGCTTTCTTT	CASSSTRNTEAFF
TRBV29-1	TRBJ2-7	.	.	TGCAGCGTTGAACCTGGGGGGCAGGAGCAGTACTTC	CSVEPGGQEQYF
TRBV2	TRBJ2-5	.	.	TGTGCCAGCACCACGGAGTGGGGGGAAGAGACCCAGTACTTC	CASTTEWGEETQYF
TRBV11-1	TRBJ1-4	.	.	TGTGCCAGCAGCCCTGCCCCGGGACATGAAAAACTGTTTTTT	CASSPAPGHEKLFF
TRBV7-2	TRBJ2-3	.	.	TGTGCCAGCAGCTTAGGCAGGGGGGCCACAGATACGCAGTATTTT	CASSLGRGATDTQYF